This paragraph covers one T cell receptor beta chain sequence. The antigen it recognizes is unknown. Per-base quality was not reported, and no clone a single base away is much larger than it. This sample is drawn from a study of OX40 agonist ivuxolimab in advanced cancers. In terms of the full investigation: Ivuxolimab was an agonistic, fully human IgG2 monoclonal antibody directed against OX40 (CD134), a costimulatory receptor. Intravenous ivuxolimab was administered to patients every 2 weeks at six dose levels: 0.01, 0.1, 0.3, 1.5, 3 and 10 mg/kg. Of the approximately 54 dose-escalation patients, hepatocellular carcinoma was present in roughly 19, melanoma in around 15, renal cell carcinoma in 9 and head and neck cancer in 9. A male proportion of 82.7% and a mean age of approximately 60 years, ranging from roughly 20 to 80, were recorded for the dose-escalation cohort. Patients were allowed to have had prior anti-PD-1, anti-PD-L1 or anti-CTLA-4 therapy, and approximately 37% of the dose-escalation patients had been treated with checkpoint inhibitors. Three dose-escalation patients achieved partial responses, one with hepatocellular carcinoma and two with cutaneous melanoma. The purpose of peripheral TCRbeta sequencing was to test whether ivuxolimab changed TCR sequence diversity and led to clonal T-cell expansion. The paper covers the monotherapy dose-escalation part of the phase I ivuxolimab trial, which included N of about 50 patients. On the study overall, not on this receptor specifically: At doses from 0.1 to 3.0 mg/kg, clonal expansion was seen in both CD4+ and CD8+ blood T cells between baseline and week 6. Partial responders in the 0.1-3.0 mg/kg groups had among the lowest normalized peripheral clonal expansion, especially among CD8+ T cells. After ivuxolimab, CD8+ T cells had more expanded clones than CD4+ T cells on average. Low levels of normalized T-cell clonal expansion were also seen in some patients who did not respond. Antigen specificity was not determined for the clonally expanded peripheral T cells.

Genomic DNA was isolated from the sorted cells so that the TCRbeta CDR3 region could be sequenced. TCRbeta CDR3 regions were sequenced using the immunoSEQ Assay. Not all clones reach the TCRdb copy of this immuneACCESS table, which keeps in-frame sequences only. Checked studies attribute under half of the gap to unresolved V genes and leave the rest unexplained. The sample table records around 76,000 clones; around four fifths of these occur just once. The ten largest make up around 6.4% of the sample. The trial excluded patients who had a history of autoimmune disease or who were on systemic immunosuppression. Peripheral blood for TCR sequencing was collected from all dose cohorts at baseline, on cycle 4 day 1, and on cycle 7 day 1. The samples were drawn from a first-in-human, open-label, multicenter phase I dose-escalation trial of ivuxolimab. Adults with locally advanced or metastatic melanoma, renal cell carcinoma, hepatocellular carcinoma or head and neck squamous cell carcinoma were enrolled in the trial. Before TCR sequencing, CD4+ T cells and CD8+ T cells from peripheral blood were sorted into separate populations.

The CDR3 numbers 14 residues from cysteine through phenylalanine. This entry keeps only the CDR3 DNA: 42 bases, framed from base 1. Trimming removed 0 bases from V and 2 bases from J, leaving 7 bases between the germline ends. Per the germline V gene, SGHTS is the CDR1 and YDEGEE is the CDR2. The TCR sequence derives from an adult with an advanced solid tumor such as melanoma, head and neck, liver or kidney cancer. This sample comprised CD4+ or CD8+ T cells sorted from blood, obtained in a trial of the OX40 agonist ivuxolimab. The receptor chain draws on TRBV5-8 and TRBJ2-3, and TRBD1 may be the D gene, going by 5 matching bases. CDR3 sequence: CASSLGQTTDTQYF. Read as DNA, the sequence is TGTGCCAGCAGCTTGGGACAGACCACAGATACGCAGTATTTT.